A selection of T cell receptor beta chains follows, all from one sample in a study of brain T cells in children with intractable seizures. TCRdb's copy holds only in-frame clones and misses some; the assay was immunoSEQ multiplex PCR. The sample contains about 340,000 clones, nearly 95% of which appear only once. The sample was peripheral blood, taken roughly 5 months after surgery. The receptors here all came from a boy younger than two with tuberous sclerosis and intractable seizures. Each CDR3 is given with its conserved first and last residue. The D gene is left open where the match is weak. Clone size is stated in some rows and not others, as once, few, many or a class when expanded.

abundance	d_gene	v_gene	j_gene	CDR3nt	CDR3aa
-	TRBD1	TRBV28	TRBJ2-1	TGTGCCAGCAGTTCGCCGGGACAGGGTTCATACAATGAGCAGTTCTTC	CASSSPGQGSYNEQFF
-	-	TRBV6-4	TRBJ2-2	TGTGCCAGCAGCGCAGCCTACACCGGGGAGCTGTTTTTT	CASSAAYTGELFF
once	TRBD2	TRBV7-3	TRBJ2-1	TGTGCCAGCAGCTTATCTAGCGGGGGCATTTACAATGAGCAGTTCTTC	CASSLSSGGIYNEQFF
once	TRBD2	TRBV4-1	TRBJ2-1	TGCGCCAGCAGCAGACTAGCGGGGGCGATAGCAGCCTACAATGAGCAGTTCTTC	CASSRLAGAIAAYNEQFF
-	-	TRBV6-5	TRBJ1-1	TGTGCCAGCAGTTACTCGGTCGCGGAGACTGAAGCTTTCTTT	CASSYSVAETEAFF
-	-	TRBV6-2/TRBV6-3	TRBJ1-5	TGTGCCAGCAGTTACTCCGGGAGAGGCAATCAGCCCCAGCATTTT	CASSYSGRGNQPQHF
-	TRBD1	TRBV6-5	TRBJ2-1	TGTGCCAGCAGTTACACCGGGACAGGGACCTACAATGAGCAGTTCTTC	CASSYTGTGTYNEQFF
-	TRBD2	TRBV29-1	TRBJ2-3	TGCAGCGTTGAATTAGCTAGCGGGAGCGGAACAGATACGCAGTATTTT	CSVELASGSGTDTQYF
-	TRBD1	TRBV5-1	TRBJ2-7	TGCGCCAGCAGCCCACGGACAGGGCCCTACGAGCAGTACTTC	CASSPRTGPYEQYF
-	-	TRBV6-6	TRBJ1-4	TGTGCCAGCAGTTTAGGTACAGCTTCTAATGAAAAACTGTTTTTT	CASSLGTASNEKLFF
-	TRBD1	TRBV11-2	TRBJ2-2	TGTGCCAGCAGAGGACAGGGGACCGTCACCGGGGAGCTGTTTTTT	CASRGQGTVTGELFF
-	-	TRBV3-1/TRBV3-2	TRBJ1-3	TGTGCCAGCAGCCCAGCGTTTAGCTCTGGAAACACCATATATTTT	CASSPAFSSGNTIYF
-	-	TRBV21-1	TRBJ2-2	TGTGCCAGCAGCAAGGTCTCAGCTTTGAACACCGGGGAGCTGTTTTTT	CASSKVSALNTGELFF
-	-	TRBV5-8	TRBJ2-1	TGTGCCAGCAGCTTTGGGGGTGAGCAGTTCTTC	CASSFGGEQFF
-	TRBD2	TRBV7-9	TRBJ2-1	TGTGCCAGCAGCCAAGGCCCGGGGGGGCATATGAATGAGCAGTTCTTC	CASSQGPGGHMNEQFF
-	-	TRBV4-1	TRBJ1-5	TGCGCCAGCAGCCAAGCTCCCATAGGAAACGTCAATCAGCCCCAGCATTTT	CASSQAPIGNVNQPQHF
-	-	TRBV6-1	TRBJ1-2	TGTGCCAGCAGTGAACCGCGGGGTGCTAACTATGGCTACACCTTC	CASSEPRGANYGYTF
-	TRBD2	TRBV7-8	TRBJ2-3	TGTGCCAGCAGCTTCCCACGGACTAGCGGGAGGGGGGGCACAGATACGCAGTATTTT	CASSFPRTSGRGGTDTQYF
-	-	TRBV5-1	TRBJ2-3	TGCGCCAGCAGCTTACCGGACTTGACAGATACGCAGTATTTT	CASSLPDLTDTQYF
-	TRBD1	TRBV7-3	TRBJ2-7	TGTGCCAGCAGCTCGACAGGGGTTGGCGACGAGCAGTACTTC	CASSSTGVGDEQYF
-	-	TRBV12-3/TRBV12-4	TRBJ1-1	TGTGCCAGCAGTTTTGGGCCTGAAGCTTTCTTT	CASSFGPEAFF
-	-	TRBV7-2	TRBJ1-1	TGTGCCAGCACCCTGGGGGTGAGCACTGAAGCTTTCTTT	CASTLGVSTEAFF
-	-	TRBV7-2	TRBJ1-5	TGTGCCAGCAGCTTAGGGGGAAATAGCAATCAGCCCCAGCATTTT	CASSLGGNSNQPQHF
few	-	TRBV3-1/TRBV3-2	TRBJ1-6	TGTGCCAGCAGCCAAGCTACCCCAGGGTTGGATTCACCCCTCCACTTT	CASSQATPGLDSPLHF
once	-	TRBV9	TRBJ2-7	TGTGCCAGCAGCGAGCAGTACTTC	CASSEQYF
-	-	TRBV3-1/TRBV3-2	TRBJ1-3	TGTGCCAGCAGCCAAGTCCAGTTCCTTGGAAACACCATATATTTT	CASSQVQFLGNTIYF
-	-	TRBV12-3/TRBV12-4	TRBJ1-3	TGTGCCAGCCACTTTGGGAGGCCATACTTT	CASHFGRPYF
-	-	TRBV6-5	TRBJ2-3	TGTGCCAGCAGTTATCGAGGGGGAAATACGCAGTATTTT	CASSYRGGNTQYF
-	-	TRBV9	TRBJ1-4	TGTGCCAGCAGCGTAAGCGGGACGGTTAATGAAAAACTGTTTTTT	CASSVSGTVNEKLFF
-	-	TRBV11-3	TRBJ1-3	TGTGCCAGCAGCTTAGGGACGTCGGTCTCTGGAAACACCATATATTTT	CASSLGTSVSGNTIYF
once	-	TRBV5-1	TRBJ2-7	TGCGCCAGCAGTTTTACCGGGAGCCTAGACGAGCAGTACTTC	CASSFTGSLDEQYF
-	-	TRBV7-2	TRBJ1-1	TGTGCCAGCAGCCTTTACAGGGAGAACACTGAAGCTTTCTTT	CASSLYRENTEAFF
-	-	TRBV3-1/TRBV3-2	TRBJ1-5	TGTGCCAGCAGCCAAGGTCCGGAGGGGAGACAGCCCCAGCATTTT	CASSQGPEGRQPQHF
-	-	TRBV5-8	TRBJ1-2	TGTGCCAGCAGCCCAAGGCAGGGGACTAACTATGGCTACACCTTC	CASSPRQGTNYGYTF
-	TRBD2	TRBV5-4	TRBJ2-1	TGTGCCAGCAGCTTGGGGAAGCGGGAGGGGAAGTTCTTC	CASSLGKREGKFF
-	-	TRBV3-1/TRBV3-2	TRBJ2-5	TGTGCCAGCAGCCAAGCCCTTCCAGGTCTAGGAACGGAGACCCAGTACTTC	CASSQALPGLGTETQYF
-	-	TRBV7-9	TRBJ2-1	TGTGCCAGCAGCTTACCAGAGTGGTCCTACAATGAGCAGTTCTTC	CASSLPEWSYNEQFF
-	TRBD1	TRBV3-1/TRBV3-2	TRBJ2-2	TGTGCCAGCAGCCGGACAGGCGACTATTCAAACACCGGGGAGCTGTTTTTT	CASSRTGDYSNTGELFF
once	-	TRBV7-3	TRBJ2-7	TGTGCCAGCAGCTTAAAAGGGGTTGGCTACGAGCAGTACTTC	CASSLKGVGYEQYF
once	-	TRBV5-1	TRBJ2-5	TGCGCCAGCAGCTCGGAGGCTTTTGAGACCCAGTACTTC	CASSSEAFETQYF
-	-	TRBV4-1	TRBJ1-6	TGCGCCAGCAGCCAAGTCGACAGACCTTATAATTCACCCCTCCACTTT	CASSQVDRPYNSPLHF
-	TRBD2	TRBV5-5	TRBJ2-3	TGTGCCAGCAGCTTGGGGGGGCTAGCGGGAGTCACAGATACGCAGTATTTT	CASSLGGLAGVTDTQYF
-	-	TRBV19	TRBJ1-5	TGTGCCAGTACGGTGGGGGACGGGGGCAATCAGCCCCAGCATTTT	CASTVGDGGNQPQHF
-	-	TRBV30	TRBJ1-1	TGTGCCTGGAGCCCCAACAGGGCGTTGAACACTGAAGCTTTCTTT	CAWSPNRALNTEAFF
-	-	TRBV18	TRBJ1-1	TGTGCCAGCGCCTCCCGGGACCGAGAAGCTTTCTTT	CASASRDREAFF
-	TRBD1	TRBV10-3	TRBJ1-2	TGTGCCATCAGCAGGACAGGGGGCGATGGCTACACCTTC	CAISRTGGDGYTF
-	TRBD1	TRBV6-5	TRBJ1-2	TGTGCCAGCATCCGCCCTTGGGACAGCTATGGCTACACCTTC	CASIRPWDSYGYTF
once	-	TRBV18	TRBJ2-2	TGTGCCAGCTCGCTGGGTGCAAACACCGGGGAGCTGTTTTTT	CASSLGANTGELFF
-	-	TRBV5-6	TRBJ1-4	TGTGCCAGCAGCCCGCTTGGGACGAAGGGGAGAGAAAAACTGTTTTTT	CASSPLGTKGREKLFF
-	-	TRBV19	TRBJ1-6	TGTGCCAGTAGTACCCCACCTCGTTCACCCCTCCACTTT	CASSTPPRSPLHF
-	-	TRBV9	TRBJ2-7	TGTGCCAGCAGCGTCGGGACGCCGACCTACGAGCAGTACTTC	CASSVGTPTYEQYF
-	TRBD2	TRBV7-7	TRBJ2-3	TGTGCTAGCAGCTTAGGGAACGGACTAGCGGGAGGAGATACGCAGTATTTT	CASSLGNGLAGGDTQYF
-	-	TRBV6-1	TRBJ2-7	TGTGCCAGCAGTGACAGGACCCTTAACGAGCAGTACTTC	CASSDRTLNEQYF
-	-	TRBV5-6	TRBJ1-1	TGTGCCAGCAGCCTTGGAAAAACTGGAGCTTTCTTT	CASSLGKTGAFF
-	-	TRBV9	TRBJ1-1	TGTGCCAGCAGCGTATACTCTGACAGAAGCACTGAAGCTTTCTTT	CASSVYSDRSTEAFF
-	-	TRBV24-1	TRBJ2-5	TGTGCCACCAGTGATTTACAGAGTGGGCTGGAGACCCAGTACTTC	CATSDLQSGLETQYF
-	TRBD1	TRBV5-1	TRBJ1-2	TGCGCCAGCAGCTGGGCTGGACAGGGAAATAAAGGCTACACCTTC	CASSWAGQGNKGYTF
once	TRBD1	TRBV19	TRBJ1-2	TGTGCCAGTAGTATTTACGAAGTAGGAAGGGGGCTGATTGGCTACACCTTC	CASSIYEVGRGLIGYTF
-	-	TRBV6-6	TRBJ2-7	TGTGCCAGCAGTTCCACCCCGACCTACGAGCAGTACTTC	CASSSTPTYEQYF
-	-	TRBV6-6	TRBJ1-1	TGTGCCAGCACAGAGAACACTGAAGCTTTCTTT	CASTENTEAFF